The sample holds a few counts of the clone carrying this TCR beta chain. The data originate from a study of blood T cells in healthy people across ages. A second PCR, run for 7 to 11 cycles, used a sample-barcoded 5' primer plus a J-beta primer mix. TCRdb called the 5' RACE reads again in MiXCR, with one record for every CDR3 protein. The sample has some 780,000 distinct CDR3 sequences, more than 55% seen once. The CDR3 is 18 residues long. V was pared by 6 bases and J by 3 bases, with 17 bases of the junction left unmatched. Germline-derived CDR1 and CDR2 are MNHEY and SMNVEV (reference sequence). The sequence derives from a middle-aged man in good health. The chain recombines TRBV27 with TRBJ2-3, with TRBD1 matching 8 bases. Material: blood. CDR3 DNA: TGTGCCAGCAGACTCCTAGGACAGGGAATTACAGTAACAGATACGCAGTATTTT. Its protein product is CASRLLGQGITVTDTQYF.